Listed below are T cell receptor beta chains from one sample, sequenced in a study of blood T cell repertoires in COVID-19. Method: immunoSEQ multiplex PCR; TCRdb's copy keeps in-frame clones and lacks some. The sample includes 110,000 or so clones, 85% seen only once; the top ten take more than 5%. Sequencing used peripheral blood. These TCRs come from a woman aged 60-70 years with COVID-19, enrolled during active disease. Both conserved end residues are part of each CDR3. Size is omitted from some rows. Given values are once, few, many or a class for expanded clones.

>.|TRBJ2-1|TRBV15
CATSRGGVTGSSYNEQFF
>once|TRBJ2-3|TRBV27
CASRISLSTDTQYF
>.|TRBJ2-1|TRBV4-2
CASSQLQGADYDEQFF
>.|TRBJ1-5|TRBV4-1
CASSQDQGNQPQHF
>once|TRBJ2-1|TRBV11-2
CASSLAGVYNEQFF
>.|TRBJ1-4|TRBV5-1
CASSAAFGTGQANEKLFF
>.|TRBJ1-2|TRBV5-1
CASSGTAWGVANYGYTF
>.|TRBJ1-1|TRBV7-9
CASTWTGGGNTEAFF
>.|TRBJ2-3|TRBV5-1
CASSQGLAGGPGYF
>.|TRBJ2-1|TRBV7-9
CASSLGRSGNEQFF
>.|TRBJ2-7|TRBV3-1/TRBV3-2
CASSQGGGGPYEQYF
>.|TRBJ2-5|TRBV2
CASSHPPPVRGRQETQYF
>.|TRBJ2-7|TRBV5-5
CASSFWQSYEQYF
>.|TRBJ1-2|TRBV14
CASSQDNGLDYYGYTF
>.|TRBJ1-1|TRBV6-6
CASTNRGAGSITEAFF
>.|TRBJ2-5|TRBV5-1
CASSPTSGGGETQYF
>.|TRBJ2-7|TRBV9
CASSSAGTAVYEQYF
>.|TRBJ1-3|TRBV28
CASSPPRGMGGNTIYF
>.|TRBJ2-7|TRBV12-3/TRBV12-4
CASAGSSYEQYF
>few|TRBJ2-5|TRBV7-3
CASSLTRNQETQYF
>.|TRBJ1-1|TRBV7-9
CASNKDRGRNTEAFF
>.|TRBJ2-1|TRBV5-1
CASSPGLAYYNEQFF
>.|TRBJ2-7|TRBV20-1
CSASGGGGDYEQYF
>.|TRBJ2-1|TRBV7-9
CASSPQGKSEEFF
>.|TRBJ2-6|TRBV19
CASSRYTGDSGANVLTF
>.|TRBJ1-4|TRBV3-1/TRBV3-2
CASSQDWGQGATNEKLFF
>.|TRBJ1-6|TRBV2
CASSGDRVNSPLHF
>once|TRBJ1-2|TRBV19
CASNYLGGIYGYTF
>.|TRBJ2-7|TRBV3-1/TRBV3-2
CASSQVPHSYEQYF
>.|TRBJ1-6|TRBV18
CASSPNRAGNSPLHF
>.|TRBJ2-3|TRBV6-5
CASRPGLGSDTQYF
>.|TRBJ2-7|TRBV5-1
CASSFSAGYEQYF
>.|TRBJ2-5|TRBV18
CASSPKTSGGPDQETQYF
>.|TRBJ2-1|TRBV15
CATSRAEGGRNNEQFF
>.|TRBJ2-7|TRBV12-3/TRBV12-4
CASSLGPLYEQYF
>few|TRBJ2-7|TRBV2
CASSVSVAAPRYEQYF
>.|TRBJ1-1|TRBV6-4
CASSEVAGVNTEAFF
>.|TRBJ2-3|TRBV11-1
CASSLDREAADTQYF
>.|TRBJ1-2|TRBV20-1
CSASHHGAHGDGYTF
>.|TRBJ2-1|TRBV4-3
CASSQGTGGGEQFF
>.|TRBJ2-1|TRBV5-1
CASSLDQGVHNEQFF
>.|TRBJ2-2|TRBV3-1/TRBV3-2
CASSSRQGKRTGELFF
>.|TRBJ1-1|TRBV11-3
CASTTGGASTEAFF
>.|TRBJ2-3|TRBV3-1/TRBV3-2
CASSPLTGIAVTDTQYF
>.|TRBJ2-7|TRBV29-1
CSVGTGISYEQYF
>.|TRBJ2-3|TRBV15
CATSRGSGGTFTSTDTQYF
>.|TRBJ1-5|TRBV6-6
CASSLRNPGQGLLLPLNQPQHF
>few|TRBJ1-1|TRBV7-8
CASSLDRGAEAFF
>.|TRBJ2-7|TRBV6-5
CASSSGHLYEQYF
>.|TRBJ2-7|TRBV5-6
CASSSLGGDREGYEQYF
>.|TRBJ1-1|TRBV9
CASGSRAGTGGRNTEVFF
>.|TRBJ1-1|TRBV15
CATTTNQGSTEAFF
>.|TRBJ1-2|TRBV6-5
CASSTVNYGYTF
>.|TRBJ2-5|TRBV7-2
CASSLEWSETQYF
>once|TRBJ1-2|TRBV5-1
CASSPGTGGGVYGYTF
>once|TRBJ1-6|TRBV14
CASSQAAESPLHF
>.|TRBJ2-3|TRBV5-4
CASSLGRDTQYF
>once|TRBJ2-1|TRBV11-2
CASSSTSGVHNEQFF
>.|TRBJ2-2|TRBV6-1
CASSVRMTGGATGELFF